The sequence of this T cell receptor (beta chain) was determined in a study of T-cell reconstitution after alpha-beta-depleted transplantation in children. There are a few counts of this clonotype. Researchers prepared the TCRbeta library using unique molecular identifiers, the study reports. Using its own MiXCR run on the PCR reads, TCRdb lists one record per CDR3 protein. The sample yields over 400,000 distinct CDR3 sequences, approximately 13% seen once. The CDR3 spans 12 residues. Between the trimmed V and J ends, which lost 0 bases and 3 bases, there was a span of 6 bases. Germline-derived CDR1 and CDR2 are SQVTM and ANQGSEA.

Sequences were derived from PBMCs from the stem cell graft donor, sampled from the stem cell graft. V is TRBV29-1 and J is TRBJ2-7, with unresolved D. This clonotype was obtained from a human donor who donated a stem cell graft to a child with combined immunodeficiency. CDR3 amino acids: CSVEDSDYEQYF. The CDR3 DNA is TGCAGCGTTGAAGATTCAGACTACGAGCAGTACTTC.